The source of this TCR beta chain is a study of blood T cells in healthy people across ages. Study details: The template switching approach captured approximately one barcoded beta molecule for every two T cells. Study-wide results and caveats: Diversity figures derived from one million T cells were judged to underestimate the true value. Among long-lived donors, naive CD4+ cells were more numerous and diversity higher than in aged donors.

A J-beta primer mix and a sample-barcoded 5' primer were used in a second PCR of about 7 to 12 cycles. MiXCR was run by TCRdb on the 5' RACE reads, yielding one entry per CDR3 protein. The data hold about 1 million distinct CDR3 sequences, with around 45% observed a single time. On this clonotype itself: No antigen is known for it.

Germline CDR1 and CDR2: SGHRS and YFSETQ. J lost 9 bases, V lost 4 bases, and 9 bases had no gene match. This CDR3 spans 15 amino acids. This rearrangement joins TRBV5-1 to TRBJ2-1, with 11 bases fitting TRBD2. The sequenced sample consisted of blood. This receptor was obtained from a woman aged 55 to 70 in good health. CDR3 sequence (DNA): TGCGCCAGCAGCCTAGCGGGAGGTACTCGGGGTGAGCAGTTCTTC. Its protein product is CASSLAGGTRGEQFF.